Following are 16 T cell receptor beta chains from one sample sequenced in a study of T-cell reconstitution after alpha-beta-depleted transplantation in children. Unique molecular identifiers were incorporated when the TCRbeta library was constructed. Using its own MiXCR run on the PCR reads, TCRdb lists one record per CDR3 protein. The table lists about 460,000 distinct CDR3 sequences, roughly 11% of them singletons, with 13% to 15% in the top ten. The sample was PBMCs, mostly from graft donor cells, taken 180 days after TCRalphabeta/CD19-depleted stem cell transplant. The receptors derive from a female patient between 2 and 10 years old who had a stem cell transplant for aplastic anemia, so the T cells may come from the graft donor.

The chain joins TRBV12-3 or TRBV12-4 to TRBJ1-5; tentatively, D is TRBD1 (5 bases). Trimming left V 6 bases short and J 0 bases short, with 15 bases between. The CDR3 extends over 16 amino acids. The CDR3 protein is CASSTRQIDSNQPQHF. The CDR3 DNA is TGTGCCAGCAGCACACGACAGATTGATAGCAATCAGCCCCAGCATTTT.

This clonotype was detected only a few times. This chain uses TRBV20-1 with TRBJ1-1; no definite D call. The CDR3 runs to 13 residues. From germline, CDR1 is DFQATT and CDR2 SNEGSKA (reference sequence). V was pared by 2 bases and J by 0 bases, with 7 bases between. CDR3 sequence reads: CSARPGVNTEAFF. The CDR3 coding sequence is TGCAGTGCTAGACCCGGGGTGAACACTGAAGCTTTCTTT.

The genes are TRBV7-8 and TRBJ2-7; no clear D gene. V was trimmed by 3 bases and J by 0 bases, leaving 6 bases between them. Germline CDR1 reads SGHVS; CDR2 reads FQNEAQ. The CDR3 length is 13 residues. The CDR3 DNA is TGTGCCAGCAGCTTGATAGTCTCCTACGAGCAGTACTTC. Translated, it gives CASSLIVSYEQYF.

This clonotype was observed a handful of times. The J gene is TRBJ2-7, the V gene TRBV4-2; 9 nucleotides match TRBD2. Per germline, CDR1 LGHNA and CDR2 YNFKEQ. J was trimmed by 2 bases and V by 0 bases; bases with no gene match: 5. There are 16 residues in the CDR3. CDR3 coding DNA: TGTGCCAGCAGCCAAGACAGACCTAGCGGGGCCTACGAGCAGTACTTC. Translating gives CASSQDRPSGAYEQYF.

The rearrangement uses TRBV29-1 and TRBJ2-7; maybe TRBD2 (5 bases). V lost 4 bases to trimming and J lost 3 bases, with 10 bases between them. The CDR3 length is 12 residues. In germline, CDR1 is SQVTM, CDR2 ANQGSEA. CDR3 coding DNA: TGCAGCGTTGTCCCCGGGGACTACGAGCAGTACTTC. Its translation is CSVVPGDYEQYF.

V and J are TRBV11-1 and TRBJ2-1, with 14 bases aligning to TRBD2. Per germline, CDR1 SGHAT and CDR2 FQDESV (reference sequence). The J segment lost 1 base and the V segment lost 6 bases, leaving 8 bases of the junction unmatched. This CDR3 spans 18 amino acids. The CDR3 coding sequence is TGTGCCAGCAGACTGACTAGCGGGAGGGCCCGGTCCTACAATGAGCAGTTCTTC. Its translation is CASRLTSGRARSYNEQFF. Full variable domain (rest looked up from reference TRBV11-1 and TRBJ2-1): EAEVAQSPRYKITEKSQAVAFWCDPISGHATLYWYRQILGQGPELLVQFQDESVVDDSQLPKDRFSAERLKGVDSTLKIQPAELGDSAMYLCASRLTSGRARSYNEQFFGPGTRLTVL.

The table lists this clonotype with a few counts. The chain links TRBV27 to TRBJ1-2; no clear D gene. The CDR3 runs 14 residues. Germline CDR1 is MNHEY and CDR2 is SMNVEV (reference sequence). Deletions cut 6 bases from V and 5 bases from J, with 16 bases between. This chain's CDR3 is CASRIRSGPYGYTF. The CDR3 region has the DNA TGTGCCAGCAGAATAAGGTCAGGTCCTTATGGCTACACCTTC.

The chain joins TRBV28 to TRBJ1-3; possible D gene TRBD1, 5 bases. There are 18 residues in the CDR3. CDR1 and CDR2 from the germline V gene are MDHEN and SYDVKM. V lost 9 bases, J lost 0 bases, and 24 bases lay in between. CDR3 DNA sequence: TGTGCCAGAACACCGGGACTCTTAAGAGTGGGCTCTGGAAACACCATATATTTT. Translation gives CARTPGLLRVGSGNTIYF.

This clonotype was detected a few times. J is TRBJ2-1 and V is TRBV11-2; 7 bases line up with TRBD1. The length of the CDR3 is 16 residues. After removal of 1 base from V and 9 bases from J, the junction contained 12 bases not matched to a gene. Germline values: CDR1 SGHAT, CDR2 FQNNGV. CDR3 coding DNA: TGTGCCAGCAGCTTAGTGGGTAGTAAGGGGGCGAGTGAGCAGTTCTTC. Translating it yields CASSLVGSKGASEQFF.

This clonotype was observed at least ten times. At one end, the junction sequence differs from germline, possibly due to a read error. The V and J genes are TRBV29-1 and TRBJ2-1; 7 bases line up with TRBD2. Germline CDR1 SQVTM, CDR2 ANQGSEA. This CDR3 is built from 15 residues. Here the CDR3 DNA reads TGCAGCGTTGCCCTGAGCGGGAATGGGGGAAATGGGCAGTTCTTC. Its protein is CSVALSGNGGNGQFF.

This clonotype has more than one count but fewer than ten. The chain carries TRBV15 and TRBJ1-4; D is perhaps TRBD1 (5 bases). Trimming stripped 0 bases from V and 4 bases from J, with 18 bases between. Germline V lookup: CDR1 LNHNV, CDR2 YYDKDF (reference sequence). This CDR3 contains 18 residues. The CDR3 here is CATSRERRIVGVNEKLFF. As DNA, the CDR3 is TGTGCCACCAGCAGAGAGCGACGTATAGTGGGGGTTAATGAAAAACTGTTTTTT.

CDR3 protein: CASSYSLPIRRRQQYF. The DNA for the CDR3 is TGTGCCAGCAGTTACTCTCTTCCTATACGCCGACGGCAGCAGTACTTC. J is TRBJ2-7 and V is TRBV6-2 or TRBV6-3; D is uncertain. The V end was cut by 0 bases, the J end by 8 bases, with 20 bases between. Germline V lookup: CDR1 MNHEY, CDR2 SVGEGT. The CDR3 is 16 residues long.

This clonotype was seen more than once but under ten times. The chain recombines TRBV5-6 with TRBJ2-2, with 9 bases lining up with TRBD2. V shed 0 bases and J 1 base; nucleotides not matched to a gene: 7. The CDR3 sequence is 18 residues long. Looked up from germline, CDR1 is SGHDT and CDR2 is YYEEEE. The CDR3 reads CASSLGLAGRRNTGELFF. CDR3 in DNA: TGTGCCAGCAGCTTGGGCCTAGCGGGGCGACGGAACACCGGGGAGCTGTTTTTT.

A note on this clonotype: This may arise from a read error, as a much more abundant clone is one base away. This chain's CDR3 is CASRLHTSSYNEQFF. CDR3 in DNA: TGTGCCAGCAGACTACACACTAGCTCGTACAATGAGCAGTTCTTC. The V gene is TRBV7-2, the J gene TRBJ2-1, with a possible D match to TRBD2 (6 bases). V was cut by 6 bases and J by 4 bases, with 16 bases left in between. Germline lookup yields CDR1 SGHTA and CDR2 FQGNSA. The CDR3 has 15 residues.

The chain couples TRBV20-1 to TRBJ1-5, with TRBD1 matching 7 bases. Germline CDR1 and CDR2: DFQATT and SNEGSKA (reference sequence). The length of the CDR3 is 15 residues. After removal of 3 bases from V and 2 bases from J, the junction contained 7 bases not matched to a gene. CDR3 DNA sequence: TGCAGTGCTAGGCTACAGGGGACGGGCAATCAGCCCCAGCATTTT. Residues: CSARLQGTGNQPQHF.

This clonotype was observed a handful of times. The chain employs TRBV20-1 and TRBJ2-1; 7 bases line up with TRBD1. V trimming: 3 bases; J trimming: 1 base; junction bases outside the gene matches: 3. The CDR3 has 14 amino acids. Germline V CDR1 and CDR2: DFQATT, SNEGSKA (reference sequence). The CDR3 DNA sequence: TGCAGTGCTAGTGGCAGGGGGTCCTACAATGAGCAGTTCTTC. Translating gives CSASGRGSYNEQFF.